Included here is one T cell receptor beta chain sequence, with context. Its antigen remains unidentified. No base quality values were provided; no much bigger clone lies one nucleotide off. The immunoSEQ Assay, a bias-controlled multiplex PCR, was used to amplify TCRbeta CDR3 regions from genomic DNA. From the authors' description of their analysis: Within the assay, amplification of reference gene primers was used to estimate how many nucleated cells each sample contained. To quantify the absolute abundance of each unique TCRbeta CDR3 rearrangement, sequence reads were collapsed and filtered. For each sample, productive Simpson clonality was calculated as the square root of Simpson's diversity index across productive rearrangements. Sourced from immuneACCESS, this table was stored by TCRdb with only in-frame sequences that have V and J called. A share of the clones is absent; for the studies checked, an unresolved V gene accounts for under half, and the remainder has no known explanation. The DNA gave D and trimming, while V, J and clone size come from that table. The sample table records approximately 250,000 clones; around 88% of these occur just once. Of the sample, approximately 14% falls within the top ten clones.

These data belong to a study of blood T cell repertoires in COVID-19 (dated by TCRdb to about 2020). Notes on the research overall: Samples from collaborators originated in the United States, Italy and Spain and spanned both the acute and convalescent phases of COVID-19. The material from the prospective study consisted of cDNA or gDNA derived from T cells, B-cell-depleted T cells, or PBMCs. The dataset comprised deeply sampled blood TCRbeta repertoires from subjects exposed to, actively infected with, or recovered from COVID-19. The repertoires were released in a freely available public database intended as a resource for research on the immune response to SARS-CoV-2. The samples were drawn from the first 160 participants of the ongoing ImmuneRACE study and from more than 1,000 subjects provided by 6 global collaborators. The sample metadata nearly always contained a de-identified subject ID, COVID-19 status, age in years and sex. Where available, HLA class I and class II types were obtained from metadata supplied by the sample provider rather than from assay-based typing.

One collaborating source in Seattle enrolled patients during active infection and followed them longitudinally through the course of disease. The collaborating institutions used their own protocols to collect whole blood in K2EDTA tubes. Collaborator samples were shipped for TCRbeta analysis as frozen whole blood, isolated PBMCs, or DNA extracted from either sample type. Spanning cysteine to phenylalanine, the CDR3 consists of 15 amino acids. Only the CDR3 DNA is retained, 45 bases long and in frame from the first base. V loses 2 bases at its end and J loses 3 bases; junction bases beyond the gene matches: 6. The germline V gene (reference sequence) yields SEHNR for CDR1 and FQNEAQ for CDR2. Study-level results and caveats: The amount of clinical and demographic metadata varied by source and participant and was provided uncurated.

The clonotype originates from a woman in her seventies with COVID-19, enrolled during active disease. The V and J genes are TRBV7-9 and TRBJ1-1, and 7 junctional nucleotides match TRBD1. Sequencing was carried out using peripheral blood. The sequenced DNA is TGTGCCAGCAGCTTATCAGGGGGTGAGGACACTGAAGCTTTCTTT. This yields the protein CASSLSGGEDTEAFF.